This TCR beta chain was sequenced during a study of patients and donors after allogeneic stem cell transplantation. CDR3 length: 13 residues. V was trimmed by 5 bases and J by 5 bases, leaving 11 bases between them. Germline loops: CDR1 SGHAT, CDR2 FQDESV (reference sequence). MiXCR, run by TCRdb on the RT-PCR reads, gives a single entry per CDR3 protein. The table includes some 960,000 distinct CDR3 sequences, about a sixth detected once. This clonotype was detected a few times. The sequence derives from a human donor who was either an allogeneic HSCT recipient or a stem cell or donor lymphocyte infusion donor (not recorded which). It is not recorded whose cells these are; they may come from a transplant donor. This chain links TRBV11-1 with TRBJ2-3; D remains unclear. The specimen was blood, either unsorted or a sorted T cell fraction (not recorded which). The CDR3 spells CASSPLVVDTQYF. The DNA of the CDR3 is TGTGCCAGCAGCCCCTTAGTCGTAGATACGCAGTATTTT.